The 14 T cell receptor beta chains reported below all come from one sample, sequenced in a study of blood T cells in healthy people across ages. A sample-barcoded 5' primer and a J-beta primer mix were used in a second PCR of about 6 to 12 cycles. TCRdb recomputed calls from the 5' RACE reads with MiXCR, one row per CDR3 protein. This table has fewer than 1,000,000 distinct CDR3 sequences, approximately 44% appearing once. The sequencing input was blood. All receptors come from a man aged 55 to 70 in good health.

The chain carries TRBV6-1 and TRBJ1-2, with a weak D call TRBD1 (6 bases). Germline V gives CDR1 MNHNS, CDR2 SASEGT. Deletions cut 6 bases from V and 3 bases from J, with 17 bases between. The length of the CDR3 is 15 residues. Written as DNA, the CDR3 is TGTGCCAGCAGCCCTACAGAGCCAGGGGACTATGGCTACACCTTC. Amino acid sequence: CASSPTEPGDYGYTF.

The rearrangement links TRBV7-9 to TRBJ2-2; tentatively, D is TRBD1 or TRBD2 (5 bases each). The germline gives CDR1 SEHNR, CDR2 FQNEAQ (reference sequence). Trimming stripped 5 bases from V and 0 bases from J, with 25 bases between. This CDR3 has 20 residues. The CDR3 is CASSHRYPGRSDANTGELFF. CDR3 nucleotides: TGTGCCAGCAGCCACCGGTATCCGGGACGGTCCGACGCGAACACCGGGGAGCTGTTTTTT.

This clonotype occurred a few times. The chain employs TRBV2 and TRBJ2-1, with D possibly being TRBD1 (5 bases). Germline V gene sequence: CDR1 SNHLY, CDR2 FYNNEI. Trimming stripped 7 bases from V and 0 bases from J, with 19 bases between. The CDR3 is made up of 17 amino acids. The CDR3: CASTEWLRTSSYNEQFF. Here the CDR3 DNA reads TGTGCCAGCACCGAATGGCTCCGGACAAGCTCCTACAATGAGCAGTTCTTC. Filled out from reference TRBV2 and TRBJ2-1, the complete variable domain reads EPEVTQTPSHQVTQMGQEVILRCVPISNHLYFYWYRQILGQKVEFLVSFYNNEISEKSEIFDDQFSVERPDGSNFTLKIRSTKLEDSAMYFCASTEWLRTSSYNEQFFGPGTRLTVL.

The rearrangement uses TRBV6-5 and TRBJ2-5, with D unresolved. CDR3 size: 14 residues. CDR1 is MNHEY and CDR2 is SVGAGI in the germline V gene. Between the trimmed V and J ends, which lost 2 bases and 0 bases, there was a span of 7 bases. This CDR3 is CASSYGRYQETQYF. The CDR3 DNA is TGTGCCAGCAGTTACGGGCGGTACCAAGAGACCCAGTACTTC.

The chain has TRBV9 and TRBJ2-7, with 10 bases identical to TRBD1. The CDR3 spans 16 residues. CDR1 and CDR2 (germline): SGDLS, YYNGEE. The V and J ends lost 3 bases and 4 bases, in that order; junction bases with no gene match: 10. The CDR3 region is CASSATGGADGYEQYF. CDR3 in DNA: TGTGCCAGCAGCGCGACAGGGGGCGCGGATGGGTACGAGCAGTACTTC.

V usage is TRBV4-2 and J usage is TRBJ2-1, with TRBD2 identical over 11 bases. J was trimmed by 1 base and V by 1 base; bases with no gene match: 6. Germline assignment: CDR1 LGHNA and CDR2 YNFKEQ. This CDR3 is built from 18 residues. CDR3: CASSQGGSGGASYNEQFF. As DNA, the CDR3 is TGTGCCAGCAGCCAAGGGGGTAGCGGGGGGGCGTCCTACAATGAGCAGTTCTTC.

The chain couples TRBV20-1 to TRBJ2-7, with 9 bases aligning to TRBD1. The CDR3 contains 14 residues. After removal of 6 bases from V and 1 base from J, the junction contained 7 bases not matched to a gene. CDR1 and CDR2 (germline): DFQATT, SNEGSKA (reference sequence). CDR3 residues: CSASDRGSSYEQYF. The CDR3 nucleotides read TGCAGTGCGAGTGACAGGGGGTCGTCCTACGAGCAGTACTTC.

The CDR3 DNA sequence: TGTGCCAGCAGTGAATTCTCCGGGACAGGGCCTTATGGCTACACCTTC. Residues: CASSEFSGTGPYGYTF. The chain combines TRBV25-1 with TRBJ1-2; the match to TRBD1 covers 9 bases. Trimming cost V 1 base and J 5 bases; bases outside gene matches: 8. CDR3 length: 16 residues. The V gene's germline CDR1 is MGHDK and CDR2 SYGVNS.

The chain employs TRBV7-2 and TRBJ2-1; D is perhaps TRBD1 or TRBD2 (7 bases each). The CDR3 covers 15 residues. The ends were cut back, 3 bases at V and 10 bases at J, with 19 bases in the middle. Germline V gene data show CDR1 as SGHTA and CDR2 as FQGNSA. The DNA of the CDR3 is TGTGCCAGCAGCTTTCAGGGGGGGGCCTCCTACGAGCAGTTCTTC. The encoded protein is CASSFQGGASYEQFF.

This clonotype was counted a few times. The CDR3 loop is CASSLTPGVNEQFF. The CDR3 bases are TGTGCCAGCAGCTTAACCCCAGGGGTCAATGAGCAGTTCTTC. This chain uses TRBV7-2 with TRBJ2-1; maybe TRBD1 (6 bases). The germline V gene encodes CDR1 SGHTA and CDR2 FQGNSA. V lost 2 bases and J 6 bases, leaving 11 bases between the germline ends. The length of the CDR3 is 14 residues.

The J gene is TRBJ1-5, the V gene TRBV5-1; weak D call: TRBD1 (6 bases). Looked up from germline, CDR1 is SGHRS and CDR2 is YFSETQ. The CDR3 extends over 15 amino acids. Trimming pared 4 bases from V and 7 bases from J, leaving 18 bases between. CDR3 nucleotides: TGCGCCAGCAGCCCCACGGGTATGGACAGCCAGCCCCAGCATTTT. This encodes CASSPTGMDSQPQHF.

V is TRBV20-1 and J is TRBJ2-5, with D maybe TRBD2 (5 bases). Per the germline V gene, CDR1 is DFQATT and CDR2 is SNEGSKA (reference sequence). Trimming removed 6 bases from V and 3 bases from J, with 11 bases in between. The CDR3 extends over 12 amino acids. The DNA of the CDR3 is TGCAGTGCCCCAGGACTTAAAGAGACCCAGTACTTC. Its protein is CSAPGLKETQYF.

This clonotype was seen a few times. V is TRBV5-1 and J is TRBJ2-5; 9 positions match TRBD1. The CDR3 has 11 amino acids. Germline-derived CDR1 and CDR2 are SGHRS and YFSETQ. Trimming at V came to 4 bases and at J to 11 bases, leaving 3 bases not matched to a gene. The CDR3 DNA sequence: TGCGCCAGCAGCCCAGGACAGGGGCAGTACTTC. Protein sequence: CASSPGQGQYF.

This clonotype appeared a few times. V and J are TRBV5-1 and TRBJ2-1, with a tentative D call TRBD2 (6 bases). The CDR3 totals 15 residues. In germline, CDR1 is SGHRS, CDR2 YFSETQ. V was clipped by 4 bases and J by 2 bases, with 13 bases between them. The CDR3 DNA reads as TGCGCCAGCAGCCCGGTGGGGGGTCCCTACAATGAGCAGTTCTTC. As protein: CASSPVGGPYNEQFF.